This entry lists 11 T cell receptor beta chains sequenced from one sample in a study of cytomegalovirus exposure and HLA in healthy donors. It was with 60 Vbeta and 13 Jbeta primers that the PCR ran. Sequencing used immunoSEQ multiplex PCR; TCRdb keeps in-frame clones, though not all of them. The sample carries more than 110,000 clones, about 73% recorded once. Sequencing was done on a sample of PBMCs. These receptors originate from a woman in her fifties or sixties in good health and CMV-seropositive.

This clone was detected a few times. V gene TRBV19 combines with J gene TRBJ2-1; TRBD2 matches 11 bases. The CDR3 is 20 residues long. V was pared by 6 bases and J by 0 bases, with 16 bases of the junction left unmatched. Germline V gene lookup returns CDR1 LNHDA and CDR2 SQIVND (reference sequence). CDR3 loop: CASRGTLGLAGPGSYNEQFF. As DNA, the CDR3 is TGTGCCAGTAGGGGTACTTTAGGACTAGCGGGCCCCGGCTCCTACAATGAGCAGTTCTTC.

CDR3 nucleotides: TGTGCCAGCAGTGAAACCTCCGGGACAGGGGATGGAAACACCATATATTTT. Its protein is CASSETSGTGDGNTIYF. The chain employs TRBV25-1 and TRBJ1-3; 10 nucleotides agree with TRBD1. Per the germline V gene, CDR1 is MGHDK and CDR2 is SYGVNS. V shed 2 bases, J shed 3 bases, and the junction held 7 bases outside the gene matches. This CDR3 spans 17 amino acids.

This chain connects TRBV5-1 to TRBJ2-7; 7 nucleotides line up with TRBD2. This CDR3 region has 15 residues. Germline CDR1 and CDR2: SGHRS and YFSETQ. The V and J ends lost 3 bases and 2 bases, in that order; junction bases with no gene match: 8. The CDR3 loop is CASSSGGAPPYEQYF. CDR3 DNA sequence: TGCGCCAGCAGCTCGGGGGGAGCCCCCCCCTACGAGCAGTACTTC. Filled out from reference TRBV5-1 and TRBJ2-7, the complete variable domain reads KAGVTQTPRYLIKTRGQQVTLSCSPISGHRSVSWYQQTPGQGLQFLFEYFSETQRNKGNFPGRFSGRQFSNSRSEMNVSTLELGDSALYLCASSSGGAPPYEQYFGPGTRLTVT.

This clone was picked up a small number of times. The gene calls are TRBV19 and TRBJ2-6, with D maybe TRBD2 (5 bases). This CDR3 spans 15 amino acids. The V end was cut by 8 bases, the J end by 1 base, with 12 bases between. CDR1 and CDR2 from the germline V gene are LNHDA and SQIVND (reference sequence). In DNA, the CDR3 is TGTGCCAGTTACCTCGGAGGTTCTGGGGCCAACGTCCTGACTTTC. Translated, it gives CASYLGGSGANVLTF.

The V call is TRBV7-8, the J call TRBJ2-7; TRBD2 matches at 7 bases. After removal of 1 base from V and 0 bases from J, the junction contained 12 bases not matched to a gene. From germline, CDR1 is SGHVS and CDR2 FQNEAQ. The CDR3 consists of 18 residues. This CDR3 reads CASSLVVTSEMPSYEQYF. The CDR3 DNA reads TGTGCCAGCAGCTTAGTGGTTACTAGCGAAATGCCCTCCTACGAGCAGTACTTC.

The rearrangement uses TRBV6-5 and TRBJ1-2; a possible D gene is TRBD1 (6 bases). The CDR3 length is 14 residues. Trimming cost V 2 bases and J 2 bases, with 9 bases left between them. The germline CDR1 and CDR2 sequences are MNHEY and SVGAGI. The CDR3 region is CASSYTTGNYGYTF. DNA for the CDR3: TGTGCCAGCAGTTACACTACAGGGAACTATGGCTACACCTTC.

This clone was counted once. The rearrangement uses TRBV5-4 and TRBJ2-7; perhaps TRBD1 as D (6 bases). Looked up from germline, CDR1 is SGHNT and CDR2 is YYREEE (reference sequence). Deletions cut 1 base from V and 7 bases from J, with 12 bases between. The CDR3 is 13 amino acids. The CDR3 loop reads CASSLYREREQYF. CDR3 DNA sequence: TGTGCCAGCAGCTTGTACAGGGAAAGGGAGCAGTACTTC.

This clone has a single count. The CDR3 loop is CASSLEPGLANEQYF. The CDR3 nucleotides are TGTGCCAGCAGCTTAGAGCCGGGACTAGCGAACGAGCAGTACTTC. The chain combines TRBV5-4 with TRBJ2-7; 10 positions agree with TRBD2. The J segment lost 5 bases and the V segment lost 2 bases, leaving 7 bases of the junction unmatched. Per germline, CDR1 SGHNT and CDR2 YYREEE (reference sequence). CDR3 length equals 15 residues.

V and J are TRBV20-1 and TRBJ1-1, with D uncertain. V shed 6 bases and J shed 6 bases, with 11 bases lying between them. The CDR3 has 11 amino acids. Germline V lookup: CDR1 DFQATT, CDR2 SNEGSKA (reference sequence). The CDR3 spells CSAHQEAEAFF. Written as DNA, the CDR3 is TGCAGTGCACACCAAGAGGCTGAAGCTTTCTTT.

V is TRBV10-3 and J is TRBJ1-2; D perhaps matches TRBD1 (5 bases). The CDR3 spans 14 residues. Between the trimmed V and J ends, which lost 8 bases and 3 bases, there was a span of 16 bases. CDR1 and CDR2 (germline): ENHRY, SYGVKD. The CDR3 sequence is CAIGGATKYYGYTF. The CDR3 DNA reads TGTGCCATCGGAGGGGCCACCAAATACTATGGCTACACCTTC.

This clone was found a few times. The chain has TRBV5-6 and TRBJ2-7; maybe TRBD2 (5 bases). The CDR3 is made up of 13 amino acids. Germline V gives CDR1 SGHDT, CDR2 YYEEEE. Trimming shortened V by 4 bases and J by 8 bases, and 16 bases separated the two germline ends. The CDR3 nucleotides read TGTGCCAGCAGCCCCGGGGTCATCGGCAAGCAGTACTTC. Protein: CASSPGVIGKQYF.